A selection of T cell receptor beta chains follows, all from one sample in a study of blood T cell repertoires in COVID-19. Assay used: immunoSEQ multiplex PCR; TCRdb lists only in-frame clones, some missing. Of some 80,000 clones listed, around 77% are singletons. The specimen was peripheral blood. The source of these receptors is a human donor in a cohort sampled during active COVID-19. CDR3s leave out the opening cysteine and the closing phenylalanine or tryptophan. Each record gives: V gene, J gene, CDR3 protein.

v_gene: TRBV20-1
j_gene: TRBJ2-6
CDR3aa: SASTGTSYSGANVLT

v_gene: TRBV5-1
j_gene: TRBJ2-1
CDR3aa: ASSSGQGVYNEQF

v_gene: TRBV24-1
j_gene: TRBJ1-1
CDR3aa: ATSDRSSNEAF

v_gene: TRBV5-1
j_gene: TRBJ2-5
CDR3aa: ASSPTKAYQETQY

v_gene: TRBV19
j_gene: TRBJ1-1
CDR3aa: ASSQGTGGSMNTEAF

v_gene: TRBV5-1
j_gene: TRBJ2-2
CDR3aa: ASSLAQTGGTGELF

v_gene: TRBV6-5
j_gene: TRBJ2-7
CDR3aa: ASRTSGVSYEQY

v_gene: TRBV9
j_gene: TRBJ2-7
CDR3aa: ASSVGGTSSYEQY

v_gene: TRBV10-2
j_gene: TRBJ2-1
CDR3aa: ASSGLAGTSYNEQF

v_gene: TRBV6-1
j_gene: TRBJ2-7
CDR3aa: ASSEHRYEQY